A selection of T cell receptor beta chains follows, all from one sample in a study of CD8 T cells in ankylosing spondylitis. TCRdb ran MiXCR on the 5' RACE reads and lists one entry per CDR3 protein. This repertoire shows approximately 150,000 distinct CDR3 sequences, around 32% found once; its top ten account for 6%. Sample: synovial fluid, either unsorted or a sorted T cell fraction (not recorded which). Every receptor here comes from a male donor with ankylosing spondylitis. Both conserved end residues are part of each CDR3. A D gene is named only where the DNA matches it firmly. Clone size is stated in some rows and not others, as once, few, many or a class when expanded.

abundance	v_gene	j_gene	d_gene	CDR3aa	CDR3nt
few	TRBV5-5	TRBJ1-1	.	CASSLFSENTEAFF	TGTGCCAGCAGCTTGTTCTCGGAGAACACTGAAGCTTTCTTT
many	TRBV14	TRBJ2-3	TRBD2	CASSPLAGGRDTQYF	TGTGCCAGCAGCCCTCTAGCGGGAGGGAGAGATACGCAGTATTTT
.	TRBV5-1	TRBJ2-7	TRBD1	CASSLGGTVNLYEQYF	TGCGCCAGCAGCTTGGGAGGGACAGTGAACCTTTACGAGCAGTACTTC
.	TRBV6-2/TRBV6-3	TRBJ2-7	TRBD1	CASNGETGSYEQYF	TGTGCCAGCAACGGGGAGACAGGGTCTTACGAGCAGTACTTC
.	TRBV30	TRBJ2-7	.	CARSVNLEQYF	TGTGCCAGGAGTGTAAACCTCGAGCAGTACTTC
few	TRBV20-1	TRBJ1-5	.	CSAIRATGGNQPQHF	TGCAGTGCTATCAGGGCCACCGGGGGGAATCAGCCCCAGCATTTT
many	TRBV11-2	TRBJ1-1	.	CASTKDMNTEAFF	TGTGCCAGCACCAAGGACATGAACACTGAAGCTTTCTTT
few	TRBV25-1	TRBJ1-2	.	CASSRGPNYGYTF	TGTGCCAGCAGTCGTGGCCCCAACTATGGCTACACCTTC
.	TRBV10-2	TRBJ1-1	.	CASSRATGTEAFF	TGCGCCAGCAGTCGGGCCACAGGGACTGAAGCTTTCTTT
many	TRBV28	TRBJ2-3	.	CASSFTPPGGDTQYF	TGTGCCAGCAGTTTTACCCCCCCGGGTGGGGATACGCAGTATTTT
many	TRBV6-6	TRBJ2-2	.	CASSYRDTGELFF	TGTGCCAGCAGTTACAGGGACACCGGGGAGCTGTTTTTT
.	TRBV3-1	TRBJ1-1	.	CAGSQNYMGDTEAFF	TGTGCCGGCAGCCAAAATTATATGGGGGACACTGAAGCTTTCTTT
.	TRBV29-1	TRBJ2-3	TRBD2	CSAGLAGGAGDTQYF	TGCAGCGCCGGACTAGCGGGGGGGGCGGGAGATACGCAGTATTTT
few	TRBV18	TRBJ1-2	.	CASSPSAAVYGYTF	TGTGCCAGCTCACCATCGGCGGCAGTTTATGGCTACACCTTC
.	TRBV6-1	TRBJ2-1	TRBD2	CASLSLLAGGPNYNEQFF	TGTGCCAGCCTCTCGTTACTAGCGGGGGGGCCCAACTACAATGAGCAGTTCTTC
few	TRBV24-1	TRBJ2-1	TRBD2	CATSDATSGSYNEQFF	TGTGCCACCAGTGATGCGACTAGCGGGAGCTACAATGAGCAGTTCTTC
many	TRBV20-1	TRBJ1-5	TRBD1	CSAMPGQGRSNQPQHF	TGCAGTGCCATGCCGGGACAGGGGAGAAGCAATCAGCCCCAGCATTTT
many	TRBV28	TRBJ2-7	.	CASSTGSPWRTSSYEQYF	TGTGCCAGCAGTACAGGGTCTCCGTGGCGGACGAGCTCCTACGAGCAGTACTTC
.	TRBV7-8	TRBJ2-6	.	CASSLLPYSGANVLTF	TGTGCCAGCAGCTTACTACCTTACTCTGGGGCCAACGTCCTGACTTTC
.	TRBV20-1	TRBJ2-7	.	CSAPDKGYEQYF	TGCAGTGCTCCGGACAAGGGGTACGAGCAGTACTTC
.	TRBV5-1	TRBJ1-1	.	CASRGTPNTEAFF	TGCGCCAGCAGGGGGACACCGAACACTGAAGCTTTCTTT
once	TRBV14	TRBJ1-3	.	CASSHLGGSGNTIYF	TGTGCCAGCAGCCACCTTGGCGGATCTGGAAACACCATATATTTT
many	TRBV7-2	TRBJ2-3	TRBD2	CASSFSGRGSDTQYF	TGTGCCAGCAGCTTTTCCGGGAGGGGATCAGATACGCAGTATTTT
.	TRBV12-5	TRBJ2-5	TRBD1	CASGSGQQETQYF	TGTGCTAGTGGTTCGGGACAGCAAGAGACCCAGTACTTC
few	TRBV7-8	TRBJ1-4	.	CASSTSFIHATNEKLFF	TGTGCCAGCAGCACCTCATTTATACATGCAACTAATGAAAAACTGTTTTTT
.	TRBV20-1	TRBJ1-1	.	CSAPTEKNTEAFF	TGCAGTGCTCCAACGGAGAAGAACACTGAAGCTTTCTTT
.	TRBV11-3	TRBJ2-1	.	CASNPEGLLRDEQFF	TGTGCCAGCAACCCTGAGGGTTTGCTTCGGGATGAGCAGTTCTTC
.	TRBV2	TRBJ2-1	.	CASSDGGTGEQFF	TGTGCCAGCAGTGATGGGGGGACGGGTGAGCAGTTCTTC
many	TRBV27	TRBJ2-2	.	CASSQKSRVTTGELFF	TGTGCCAGCAGTCAGAAATCCAGGGTAACCACCGGGGAGCTGTTTTTT
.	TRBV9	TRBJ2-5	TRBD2	CASSAQASGGRQETQYF	TGTGCCAGCAGCGCCCAGGCTAGCGGGGGGCGGCAAGAGACCCAGTACTTC
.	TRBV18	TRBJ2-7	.	CASSVSTGTYEQYF	TGTGCCAGCTCAGTATCGACCGGGACCTACGAGCAGTACTTC
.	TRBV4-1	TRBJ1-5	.	CASSQVHSNQPQHF	TGCGCCAGCAGCCAGGTACATAGCAATCAGCCCCAGCATTTT
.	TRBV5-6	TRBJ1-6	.	CASFFTGRTTNSPLHF	TGTGCCAGCTTCTTTACAGGCCGAACCACCAATTCACCCCTCCACTTT
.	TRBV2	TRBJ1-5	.	CASSVWGRDQPQHF	TGTGCCAGCAGTGTTTGGGGCAGAGATCAGCCCCAGCATTTT
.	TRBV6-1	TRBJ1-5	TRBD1	CASSKTGGNQPQHF	TGTGCCAGCAGTAAGACAGGGGGCAATCAGCCCCAGCATTTT
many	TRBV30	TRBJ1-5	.	CAWSEAGANNQPQHF	TGTGCCTGGAGTGAGGCAGGGGCCAACAATCAGCCCCAGCATTTT
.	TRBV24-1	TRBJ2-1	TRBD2	CATSEAGDLDEQFF	TGTGCCACCAGTGAGGCGGGAGATCTGGATGAGCAGTTCTTC
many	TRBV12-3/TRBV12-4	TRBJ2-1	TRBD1	CASSPGQGGAEQFF	TGTGCCAGCAGTCCGGGACAGGGTGGCGCGGAGCAGTTCTTC
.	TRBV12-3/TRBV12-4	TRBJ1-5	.	CASSLIEGINQPQHF	TGTGCCAGCAGTTTAATAGAGGGAATCAATCAGCCCCAGCATTTT
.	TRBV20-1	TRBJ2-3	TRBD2	CSARRLAGVADTQYF	TGCAGTGCTAGACGCCTAGCGGGAGTAGCAGATACGCAGTATTTT
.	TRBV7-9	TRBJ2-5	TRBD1	CASSRDRGQGETQYF	TGTGCCAGCAGCCGGGACAGGGGGCAGGGAGAGACCCAGTACTTC
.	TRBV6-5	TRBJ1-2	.	CASLPVYTLF	TGTGCCAGTCTCCCCGTGTACACACTTTTC
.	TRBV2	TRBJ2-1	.	CASGRPGSGLQFF	TGTGCCAGCGGACGACCCGGGAGCGGCCTGCAGTTCTTC
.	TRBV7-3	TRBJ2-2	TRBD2	CASSSREGTGELFF	TGTGCCAGCAGCTCCCGGGAGGGTACCGGGGAGCTGTTTTTT
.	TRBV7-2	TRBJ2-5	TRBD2	CASSLALFPSGRAGETQYF	TGTGCCAGCAGCTTAGCCCTCTTCCCTTCCGGGAGGGCCGGAGAGACCCAGTACTTC
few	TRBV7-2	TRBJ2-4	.	CASSQQEGRGIQYF	TGTGCCAGCAGCCAACAGGAGGGGAGGGGGATTCAGTACTTC
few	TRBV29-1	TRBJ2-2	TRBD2	CSVATSGGAPGELFF	TGCAGCGTGGCTACTAGCGGGGGGGCCCCCGGGGAGCTGTTTTTT
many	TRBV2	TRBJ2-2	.	CASSVDGPNTGELFF	TGTGCCAGCAGTGTAGACGGTCCGAACACCGGGGAGCTGTTTTTT